Sequencing of this T cell receptor (beta chain) was carried out in a study of T-cell reconstitution after alpha-beta-depleted transplantation in children. The study, taken as a whole, reports: Newly generated T cells supplied most T-cell counts and diversity one year post-transplant. In patients about two months after transplant, alpha-beta T cells reportedly arose from several hundred expanded graft clones. Recipient T cells and thymic progenitors that survived were the source of the high TCRbeta diversity seen at day 60 in some patients.

Molecular barcoding with unique molecular identifiers was used for the TCRbeta library. TCRdb fed the PCR reads into MiXCR, producing one record per CDR3 protein. Among fewer than 700,000 distinct CDR3 sequences, about 23% were seen once, and the ten largest hold 13% to 15%. The CDR3 length is 15 residues. V lost 5 bases and J lost 0, with 8 bases in between. CDR1 is SEHNR, CDR2 FQNEAQ, per germline (reference sequence). Remarks on this clonotype: The antigen is undetermined.

The sequences come from PBMCs, mostly from graft donor cells, collected 360 days after TCRalphabeta/CD19-depleted stem cell transplant. This TCR was recovered from a boy younger than two who had a stem cell transplant for acute myeloid leukemia, so the T cells may come from the graft donor. This chain joins TRBV7-9 and TRBJ2-6; D unresolved. Here the CDR3 reads CASSILTSGANVLTF. CDR3 bases: TGTGCCAGCAGCATACTAACCTCTGGGGCCAACGTCCTGACTTTC.